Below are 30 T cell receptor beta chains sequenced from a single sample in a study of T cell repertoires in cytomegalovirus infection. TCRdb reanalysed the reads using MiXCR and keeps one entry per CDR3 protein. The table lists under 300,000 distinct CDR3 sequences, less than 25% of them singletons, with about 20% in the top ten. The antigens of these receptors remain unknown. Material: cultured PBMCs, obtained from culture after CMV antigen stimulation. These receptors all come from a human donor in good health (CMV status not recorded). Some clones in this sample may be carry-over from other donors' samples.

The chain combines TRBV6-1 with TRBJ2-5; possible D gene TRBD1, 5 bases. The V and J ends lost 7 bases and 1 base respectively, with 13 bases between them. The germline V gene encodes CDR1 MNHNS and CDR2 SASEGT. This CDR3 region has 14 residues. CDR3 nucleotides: TGTGCCAGCACCAAACGGACAATCCAAGAGACCCAGTACTTC. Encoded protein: CASTKRTIQETQYF.

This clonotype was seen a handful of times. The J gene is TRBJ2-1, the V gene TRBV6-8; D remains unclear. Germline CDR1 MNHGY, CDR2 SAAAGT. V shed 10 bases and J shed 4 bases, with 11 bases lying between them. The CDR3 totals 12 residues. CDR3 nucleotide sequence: TGTGCCACCGCTCCCCGTTACAATGAGCAGTTCTTC. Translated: CATAPRYNEQFF.

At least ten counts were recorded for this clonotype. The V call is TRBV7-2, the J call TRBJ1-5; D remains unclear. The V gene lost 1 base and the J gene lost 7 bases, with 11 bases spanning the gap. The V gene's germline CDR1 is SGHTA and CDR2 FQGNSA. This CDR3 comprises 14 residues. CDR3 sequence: CASSLGGRRQPQHF. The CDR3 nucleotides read TGTGCCAGCAGCTTAGGAGGGCGGCGGCAGCCCCAGCATTTT.

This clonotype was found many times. Here the CDR3 reads CASSLLGLAGGLAKNIQYF. CDR3 coding DNA: TGTGCCAGCAGCTTATTGGGACTAGCCGGAGGGCTAGCCAAAAACATTCAGTACTTC. The rearrangement links TRBV7-2 to TRBJ2-4; 9 bases fit TRBD2. CDR1 SGHTA and CDR2 FQGNSA come from the germline V gene. J lost 0 bases, V lost 2 bases, and 11 bases had no gene match. This CDR3 has 19 residues.

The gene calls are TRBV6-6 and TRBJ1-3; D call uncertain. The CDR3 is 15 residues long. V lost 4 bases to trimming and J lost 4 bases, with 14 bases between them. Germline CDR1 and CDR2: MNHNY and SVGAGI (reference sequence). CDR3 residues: CASSFDVNQGNTIYF. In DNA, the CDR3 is TGTGCCAGCAGTTTTGATGTAAACCAAGGAAACACCATATATTTT.

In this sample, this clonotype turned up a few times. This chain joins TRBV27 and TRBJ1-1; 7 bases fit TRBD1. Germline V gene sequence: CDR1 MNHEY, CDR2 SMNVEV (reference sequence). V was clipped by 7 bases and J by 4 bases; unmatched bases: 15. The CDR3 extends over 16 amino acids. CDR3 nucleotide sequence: TGTGCCAGCAACTTACGTGGCAGGGGGTTGCTCACTGAAGCTTTCTTT. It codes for CASNLRGRGLLTEAFF.

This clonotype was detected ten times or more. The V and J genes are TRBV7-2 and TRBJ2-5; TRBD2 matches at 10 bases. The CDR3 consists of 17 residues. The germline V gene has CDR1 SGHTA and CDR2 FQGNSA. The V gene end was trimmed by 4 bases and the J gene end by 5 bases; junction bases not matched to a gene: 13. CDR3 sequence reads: CASSSGLAALVVETQYF. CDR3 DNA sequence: TGTGCCAGCAGCTCCGGACTAGCGGCCCTTGTGGTCGAGACCCAGTACTTC.

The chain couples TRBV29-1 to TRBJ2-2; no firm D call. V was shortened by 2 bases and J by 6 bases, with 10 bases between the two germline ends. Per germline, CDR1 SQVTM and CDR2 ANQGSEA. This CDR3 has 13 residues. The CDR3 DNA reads TGCAGCGTTGAAAGTTCGACTCCCGGGGAGCTGTTTTTT. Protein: CSVESSTPGELFF.

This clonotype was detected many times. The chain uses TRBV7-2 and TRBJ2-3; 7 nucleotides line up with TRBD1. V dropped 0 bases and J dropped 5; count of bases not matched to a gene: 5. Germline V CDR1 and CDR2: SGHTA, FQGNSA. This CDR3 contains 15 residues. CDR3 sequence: CASSLALTGLDTQYF. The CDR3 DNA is TGTGCCAGCAGCTTAGCTTTGACAGGGTTAGATACGCAGTATTTT.

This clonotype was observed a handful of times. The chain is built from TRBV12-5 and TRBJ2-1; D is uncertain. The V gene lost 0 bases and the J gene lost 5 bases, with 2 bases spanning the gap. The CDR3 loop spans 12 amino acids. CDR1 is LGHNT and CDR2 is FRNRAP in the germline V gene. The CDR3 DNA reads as TGTGCTAGTGGTTTGGTGCACAATGAGCAGTTCTTC. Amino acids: CASGLVHNEQFF. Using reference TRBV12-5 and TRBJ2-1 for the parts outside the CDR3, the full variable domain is DARVTQTPRHKVTEMGQEVTMRCQPILGHNTVFWYRQTMMQGLELLAYFRNRAPLDDSGMPKDRFSAEMPDATLATLKIQPSEPRDSAVYFCASGLVHNEQFFGPGTRLTVL.

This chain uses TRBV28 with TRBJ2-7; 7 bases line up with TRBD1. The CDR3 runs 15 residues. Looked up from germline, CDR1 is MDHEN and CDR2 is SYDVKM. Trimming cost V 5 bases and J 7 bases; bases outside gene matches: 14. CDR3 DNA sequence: TGTGCCAGCAGTGCCCACAGGGGCCCCGCTGTTGAGCAGTACTTC. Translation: CASSAHRGPAVEQYF.

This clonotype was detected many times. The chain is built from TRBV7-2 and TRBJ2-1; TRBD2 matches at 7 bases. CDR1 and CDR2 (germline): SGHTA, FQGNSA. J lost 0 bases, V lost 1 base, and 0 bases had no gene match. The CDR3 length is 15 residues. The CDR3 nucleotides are TGTGCCAGCAGCTTAGGGGGGGGCTCCTACAATGAGCAGTTCTTC. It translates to CASSLGGGSYNEQFF. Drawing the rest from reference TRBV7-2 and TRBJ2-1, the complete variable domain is GAGVSQSPSNKVTEKGKDVELRCDPISGHTALYWYRQSLGQGLEFLIYFQGNSAPDKSGLPSDRFSAERTGGSVSTLTIQRTQQEDSAVYLCASSLGGGSYNEQFFGPGTRLTVL.

The CDR3 loop reads CASRDGPKNIQYF. CDR3 in DNA: TGTGCCAGCAGGGACGGCCCCAAAAACATTCAGTACTTC. V and J are TRBV14 and TRBJ2-4; D not resolved. Germline CDR1 SGHDN, CDR2 FVKESK. This CDR3 is 13 amino acids long. V gave up 6 bases and J gave up 2 bases, with 8 bases separating them.

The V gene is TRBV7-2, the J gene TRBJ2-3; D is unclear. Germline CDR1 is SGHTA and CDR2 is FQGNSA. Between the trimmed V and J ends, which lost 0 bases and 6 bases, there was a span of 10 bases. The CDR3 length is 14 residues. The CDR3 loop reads CASSLAGPEDTQYF. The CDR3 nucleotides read TGTGCCAGCAGCTTAGCGGGCCCAGAGGATACGCAGTATTTT.

CDR3 coding DNA: TGTGCCAGCAGTTCCTCAAACGAGCAGTACGTC. Translating it yields CASSSSNEQYV. The chain employs TRBV28 and TRBJ2-7; D is unresolved. Trimming took 4 bases from V and 5 from J, leaving 6 bases between them. The germline gives CDR1 MDHEN, CDR2 SYDVKM. This CDR3 comprises 11 residues.

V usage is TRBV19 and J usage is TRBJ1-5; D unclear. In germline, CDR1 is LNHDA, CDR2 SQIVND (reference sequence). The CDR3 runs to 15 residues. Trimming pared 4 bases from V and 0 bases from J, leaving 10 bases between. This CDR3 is CASSTEVVSNQPQHF. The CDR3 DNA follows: TGTGCCAGTAGTACGGAGGTTGTTAGCAATCAGCCCCAGCATTTT. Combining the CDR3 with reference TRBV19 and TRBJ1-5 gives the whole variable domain DGGITQSPKYLFRKEGQNVTLSCEQNLNHDAMYWYRQDPGQGLRLIYYSQIVNDFQKGDIAEGYSVSREKKESFPLTVTSAQKNPTAFYLCASSTEVVSNQPQHFGDGTRLSIL.

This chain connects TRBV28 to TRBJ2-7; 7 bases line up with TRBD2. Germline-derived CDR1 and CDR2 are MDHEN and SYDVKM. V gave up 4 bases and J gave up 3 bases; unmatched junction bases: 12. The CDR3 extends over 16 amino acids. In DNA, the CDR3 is TGTGCCAGCAGTTCTTTTGCAGCGGGGACTAACTACGAGCAGTACTTC. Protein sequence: CASSSFAAGTNYEQYF.

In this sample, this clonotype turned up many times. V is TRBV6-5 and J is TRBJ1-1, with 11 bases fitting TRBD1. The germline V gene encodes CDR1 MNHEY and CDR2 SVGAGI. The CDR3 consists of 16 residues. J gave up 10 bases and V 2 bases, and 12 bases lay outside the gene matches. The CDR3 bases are TGTGCCAGCAGTTACAGGTCGGGACAGGGGGAAAGACGAGCTTTCTTT. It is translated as CASSYRSGQGERRAFF.

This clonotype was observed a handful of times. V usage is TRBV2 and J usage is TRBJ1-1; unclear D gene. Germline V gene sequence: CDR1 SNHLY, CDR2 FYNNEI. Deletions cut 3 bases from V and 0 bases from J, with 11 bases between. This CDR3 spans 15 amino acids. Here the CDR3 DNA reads TGTGCCAGCAGTGACCGCTCCGCCATGAACACTGAAGCTTTCTTT. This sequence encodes CASSDRSAMNTEAFF. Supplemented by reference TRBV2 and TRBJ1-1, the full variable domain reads EPEVTQTPSHQVTQMGQEVILRCVPISNHLYFYWYRQILGQKVEFLVSFYNNEISEKSEIFDDQFSVERPDGSNFTLKIRSTKLEDSAMYFCASSDRSAMNTEAFFGQGTRLTVV.

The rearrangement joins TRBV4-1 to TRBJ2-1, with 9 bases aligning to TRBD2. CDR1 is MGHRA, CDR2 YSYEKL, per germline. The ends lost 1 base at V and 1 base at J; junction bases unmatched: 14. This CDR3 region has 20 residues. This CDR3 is CASSQASFSSGSSSYNEQFF. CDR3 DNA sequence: TGCGCCAGCAGCCAAGCCTCGTTTAGTAGCGGGAGCTCATCCTACAATGAGCAGTTCTTC.

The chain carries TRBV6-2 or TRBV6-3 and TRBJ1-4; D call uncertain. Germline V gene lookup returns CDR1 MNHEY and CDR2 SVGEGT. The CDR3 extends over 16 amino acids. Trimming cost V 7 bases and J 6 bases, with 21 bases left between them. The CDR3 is CASNPAKRTQDEKLFF. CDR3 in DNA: TGTGCCAGCAACCCCGCAAAACGGACCCAGGATGAAAAACTGTTTTTT.

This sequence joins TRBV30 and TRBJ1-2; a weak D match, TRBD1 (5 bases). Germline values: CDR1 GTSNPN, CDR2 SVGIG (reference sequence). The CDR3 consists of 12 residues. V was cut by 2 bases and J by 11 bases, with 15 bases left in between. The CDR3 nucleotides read TGTGCCTGGAGTCCTGAGACAGCTAAGTACACCTTC. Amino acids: CAWSPETAKYTF. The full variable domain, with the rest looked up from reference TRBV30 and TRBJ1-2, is SQTIHQWPATLVQPVGSPLSLECTVEGTSNPNLYWYRQAAGRGLQLLFYSVGIGQISSEVPQNLSASRPQDRQFILSSKKLLLSDSGFYLCAWSPETAKYTFGSGTRLTVV.

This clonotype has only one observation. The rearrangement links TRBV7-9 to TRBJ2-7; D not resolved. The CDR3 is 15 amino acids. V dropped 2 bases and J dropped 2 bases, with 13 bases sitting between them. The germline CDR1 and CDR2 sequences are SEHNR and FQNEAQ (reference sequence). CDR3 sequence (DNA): TGTGCCAGCAGCTTATCTGGGCCTCTCACCTACGAGCAGTACGTC. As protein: CASSLSGPLTYEQYV.

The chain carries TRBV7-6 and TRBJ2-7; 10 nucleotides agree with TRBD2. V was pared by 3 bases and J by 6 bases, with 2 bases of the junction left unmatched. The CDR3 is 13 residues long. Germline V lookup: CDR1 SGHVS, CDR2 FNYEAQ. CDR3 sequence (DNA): TGTGCCAGCAGCTTTGGACTAGCGGCCGAGCAGTACGTC. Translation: CASSFGLAAEQYV.

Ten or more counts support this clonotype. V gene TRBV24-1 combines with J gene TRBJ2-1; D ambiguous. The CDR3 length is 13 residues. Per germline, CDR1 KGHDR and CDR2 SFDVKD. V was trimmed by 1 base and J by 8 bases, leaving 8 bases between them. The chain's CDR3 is CATSDFGLDEQFF. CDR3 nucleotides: TGTGCCACCAGTGATTTTGGGCTGGATGAGCAGTTCTTC.

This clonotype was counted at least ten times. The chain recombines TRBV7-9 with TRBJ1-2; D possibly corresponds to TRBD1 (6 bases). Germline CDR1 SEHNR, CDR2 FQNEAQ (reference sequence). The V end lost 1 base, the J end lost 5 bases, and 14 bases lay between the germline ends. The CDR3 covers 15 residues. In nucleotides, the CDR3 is TGTGCCAGCAGCTTAGGGACGGGGGGGCCTTATGGCTACACCTTC. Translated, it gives CASSLGTGGPYGYTF.

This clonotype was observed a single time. Written as DNA, the CDR3 is TGTGCCACCAGTGAACCCGTACGATCAGATACGCAGTATTTT. It codes for CATSEPVRSDTQYF. The V gene is TRBV24-1, the J gene TRBJ2-3; no clear D. The length of the CDR3 is 14 residues. Germline-derived CDR1 and CDR2 are KGHDR and SFDVKD. The V end was cut by 4 bases, the J end by 4 bases, with 11 bases between.

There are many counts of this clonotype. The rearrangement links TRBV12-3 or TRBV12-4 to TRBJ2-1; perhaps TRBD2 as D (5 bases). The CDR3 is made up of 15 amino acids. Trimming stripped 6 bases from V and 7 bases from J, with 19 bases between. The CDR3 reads CASSSIRGLANEQFF. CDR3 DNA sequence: TGTGCCAGCAGCTCGATACGGGGATTGGCGAATGAGCAGTTCTTC.

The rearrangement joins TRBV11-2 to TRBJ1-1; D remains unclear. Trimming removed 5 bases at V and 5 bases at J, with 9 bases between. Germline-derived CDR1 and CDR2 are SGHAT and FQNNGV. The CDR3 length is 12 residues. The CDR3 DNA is TGTGCCAGCAGCGACCTTCAGACTGAAGCTTTCTTT. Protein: CASSDLQTEAFF.

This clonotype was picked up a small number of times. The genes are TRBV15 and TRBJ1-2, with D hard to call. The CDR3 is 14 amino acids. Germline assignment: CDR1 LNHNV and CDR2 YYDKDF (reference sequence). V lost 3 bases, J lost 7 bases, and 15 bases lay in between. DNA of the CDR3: TGTGCCACCAGCAGCCCCTCCCGGGTCCGTGGCTACACCTTC. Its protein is CATSSPSRVRGYTF.